The clone carrying this TCR beta chain was counted at least ten times. The antigen is undetermined. This entry comes from a study of response to subunit inactivated influenza vaccine. Study-wide points: It was the authors' suggestion that each seasonal influenza vaccination recruits few new T cells.

A single record per CDR3 protein comes from TCRdb applying MiXCR to the RT-PCR reads. The table lists 500,000 or so distinct CDR3 sequences, about 10% of them singletons, with around 12% in the top ten. The CDR3 has 14 residues. V dropped 1 base and J dropped 2 bases, with 8 bases sitting between them. Germline V gene data show CDR1 as SGHDT and CDR2 as YYEEEE. The J gene is TRBJ2-3, the V gene TRBV5-6; D is unresolved. The receptor's source is a man aged 50-59 years who received an inactivated influenza vaccine. Sequenced material: PBMCs from blood, taken around seven weeks after vaccination. The CDR3: CASSLIWDTDTQYF. DNA of the CDR3: TGTGCCAGCAGCTTGATATGGGACACAGATACGCAGTATTTT.